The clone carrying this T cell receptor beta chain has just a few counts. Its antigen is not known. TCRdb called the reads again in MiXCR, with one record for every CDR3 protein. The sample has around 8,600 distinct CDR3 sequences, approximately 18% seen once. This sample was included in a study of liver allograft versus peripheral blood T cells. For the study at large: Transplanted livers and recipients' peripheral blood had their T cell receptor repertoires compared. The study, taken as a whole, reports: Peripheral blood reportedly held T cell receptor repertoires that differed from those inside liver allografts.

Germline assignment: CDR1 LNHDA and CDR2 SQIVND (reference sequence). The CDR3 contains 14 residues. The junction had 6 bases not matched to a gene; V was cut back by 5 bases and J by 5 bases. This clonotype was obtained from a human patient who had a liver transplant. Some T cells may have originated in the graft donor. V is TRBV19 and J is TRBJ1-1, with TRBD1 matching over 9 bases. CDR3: CASSHRGQDTEAFF. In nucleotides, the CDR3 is TGTGCCAGTAGTCACAGGGGGCAGGATACTGAAGCTTTCTTT.